This is a list of T cell receptor beta chains from one sample in a study of brain T cells in children with intractable seizures. Generated by immunoSEQ multiplex PCR, the TCRdb table keeps only in-frame clones and is missing some. This sample has about 340,000 clones, with about 93% found just once. The specimen was peripheral blood, collected about 5 months after surgery. Every receptor here comes from a boy under two years old with tuberous sclerosis and intractable seizures. Each CDR3 is given with its conserved first and last residue. D genes are given only for firm matches. Size values are once, few and many counts, or a class for expanded clones, and some rows have none.

j_call	clone_size	v_call	d_call	cdr3_length	cdr3_aa	cdr3_nt
TRBJ1-1	once	TRBV6-1	.	13	CASSDQGFAEAFF	TGTGCCAGCAGTGATCAAGGGTTCGCTGAAGCTTTCTTT
TRBJ2-2	.	TRBV3-1/TRBV3-2	.	15	CASSHNDLGTGELFF	TGTGCCAGCAGCCACAACGATTTAGGGACCGGGGAGCTGTTTTTT
TRBJ1-1	.	TRBV7-8	.	15	CASSTTGAGGGGAFF	TGTGCCAGCAGCACTACTGGGGCAGGTGGAGGGGGGGCTTTCTTT
TRBJ2-7	.	TRBV20-1	.	16	CSASRISGPKSYEQYF	TGCAGTGCTAGTCGGATTTCGGGACCCAAATCCTACGAGCAGTACTTC
TRBJ2-1	.	TRBV6-2/TRBV6-3	TRBD2	16	CASSPGTSGTYNEQFF	TGTGCCAGCAGCCCCGGGACTAGCGGGACCTACAATGAGCAGTTCTTC
TRBJ2-7	.	TRBV7-3	.	17	CASSSSPSGSTLHEQYF	TGTGCCAGCAGCTCCTCCCCCAGCGGGTCCACTCTCCACGAGCAGTACTTC
TRBJ2-7	once	TRBV5-1	TRBD1	14	CASSPTGALYEQYF	TGCGCCAGCAGCCCCACAGGGGCCCTATACGAGCAGTACTTC
TRBJ2-3	once	TRBV4-1	.	12	CASSQIADTQYF	TGCGCCAGCAGCCAAATCGCAGATACGCAGTATTTT
TRBJ1-3	.	TRBV15	.	14	CATSRDLSGNTIYF	TGTGCCACCAGCAGAGACCTCTCTGGAAACACCATATATTTT
TRBJ1-6	.	TRBV3-1/TRBV3-2	.	16	CASRAGAYPYNSPLHF	TGTGCCAGCAGAGCAGGGGCTTACCCCTATAATTCACCCCTCCACTTT
TRBJ2-3	.	TRBV5-4	TRBD2	17	CASNPAGTSGSTDTQYF	TGTGCCAGCAACCCCGCCGGGACTAGCGGAAGCACAGATACGCAGTATTTT
TRBJ1-2	.	TRBV29-1	.	16	CSVEDLDIPRAYGYTF	TGCAGCGTTGAAGATCTAGACATCCCTCGGGCTTATGGCTACACCTTC
TRBJ2-1	.	TRBV6-1	TRBD1	16	CASSEDVRTGWDEQFF	TGTGCCAGCAGTGAAGACGTTCGGACAGGGTGGGATGAGCAGTTCTTC
TRBJ1-2	.	TRBV15	.	12	CATSRELYGYTF	TGTGCCACCAGCAGAGAGCTCTATGGCTACACCTTC
TRBJ2-5	.	TRBV7-6	TRBD1	13	CASSWGQGQTQYF	TGTGCCAGCAGCTGGGGACAGGGACAGACCCAGTACTTC
TRBJ1-1	.	TRBV12-3/TRBV12-4	.	11	CASRLGAEAFF	TGTGCCAGCAGACTTGGGGCGGAAGCTTTCTTT
TRBJ2-5	.	TRBV3-1/TRBV3-2	.	15	CASSSNHERQETQYF	TGTGCCAGCAGCTCGAACCATGAGCGCCAAGAGACCCAGTACTTC
TRBJ2-1	.	TRBV7-9	TRBD2	15	CASSLASSGGNEQFF	TGTGCCAGCAGCTTAGCGTCTAGCGGGGGGAATGAGCAGTTCTTC
TRBJ1-3	.	TRBV6-5	TRBD1	15	CASRPDRDSGNTIYF	TGTGCCAGCAGACCCGACAGGGATTCTGGAAACACCATATATTTT
TRBJ2-2	.	TRBV5-1	.	15	CASSLGTANTGELFF	TGCGCCAGCAGCTTGGGGACAGCGAACACCGGGGAGCTGTTTTTT
TRBJ2-5	.	TRBV3-1/TRBV3-2	TRBD2	18	CASSQVLGSGRIRETQYF	TGTGCCAGCAGCCAAGTTCTGGGTAGCGGGAGGATTCGAGAGACCCAGTACTTC
TRBJ1-2	.	TRBV12-3/TRBV12-4	.	13	CASSSGLVDGYTF	TGTGCCAGCAGTTCGGGGTTGGTCGATGGCTACACCTTC
TRBJ1-2	.	TRBV27	TRBD1	15	CASSWSRGFLQGYTF	TGTGCCAGCAGTTGGTCCAGGGGGTTTTTGCAGGGCTACACCTTC